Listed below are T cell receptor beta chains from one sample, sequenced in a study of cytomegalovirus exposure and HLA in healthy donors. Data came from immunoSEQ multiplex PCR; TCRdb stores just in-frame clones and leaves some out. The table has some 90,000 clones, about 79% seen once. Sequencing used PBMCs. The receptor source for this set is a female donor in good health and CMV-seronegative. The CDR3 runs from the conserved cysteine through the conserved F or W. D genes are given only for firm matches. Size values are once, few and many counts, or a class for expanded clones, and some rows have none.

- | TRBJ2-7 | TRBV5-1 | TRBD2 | TGCGCCAGCAGCTTACTAGCGGGAGGGCCGTTGGAGCAGTACTTC | CASSLLAGGPLEQYF
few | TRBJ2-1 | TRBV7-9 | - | TGTGCCAGCAGCTTATCAGGGTTTTCCTACAATGAGCAGTTCTTC | CASSLSGFSYNEQFF
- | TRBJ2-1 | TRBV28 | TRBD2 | TGTGCCAGCACCTGGGGCGGGAGAGGTGGGAATGAGCAGTTCTTC | CASTWGGRGGNEQFF
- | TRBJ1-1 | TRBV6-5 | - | TGTGCCAGCAGTTACTCGGGAGGGTCCGCCACTGAAGCTTTCTTT | CASSYSGGSATEAFF
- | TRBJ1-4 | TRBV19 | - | TGTGCCAGTAGTGTGGTGCGTAATGAAAAACTGTTTTTT | CASSVVRNEKLFF
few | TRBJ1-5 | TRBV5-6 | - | TGTGCCAGCAGCTTGCAGGGATTGGGCAATCAGCCCCAGCATTTT | CASSLQGLGNQPQHF
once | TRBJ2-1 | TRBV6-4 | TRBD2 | TGTGCCAGCAGTGTCACTTCGGGGGGAAATGAGCAGTTCTTC | CASSVTSGGNEQFF
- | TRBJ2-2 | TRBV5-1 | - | TGCGCCAGCAGCTTCCTCGGCGGGGAGCTGTTTTTT | CASSFLGGELFF
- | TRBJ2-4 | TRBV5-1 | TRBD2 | TGCGCCAGCAGCCCCCTAGCGGGACTAGCCAAAAACATTCAGTACTTC | CASSPLAGLAKNIQYF
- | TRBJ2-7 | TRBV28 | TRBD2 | TGTGCCAGCAGTTCCCTTAGCGGGAGGTCCTACGAGCAGTACTTC | CASSSLSGRSYEQYF
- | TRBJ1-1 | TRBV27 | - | TGTGCCAGCAGTCCCGGCAGGGTCACTGAAGCTTTCTTT | CASSPGRVTEAFF
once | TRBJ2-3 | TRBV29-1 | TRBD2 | TGCAGCGTTATGGGACTAGCGGGAGGGCCGACGCCAGATACGCAGTATTTT | CSVMGLAGGPTPDTQYF
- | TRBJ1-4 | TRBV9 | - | TGTGCCAGCAGCGTAGGGGAGAGGGTTAATGAAAAACTGTTTTTT | CASSVGERVNEKLFF
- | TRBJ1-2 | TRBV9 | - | TGTGCCAGCAGCGTAGCTGGGGGGGAAAGTGGCTACACCTTC | CASSVAGGESGYTF
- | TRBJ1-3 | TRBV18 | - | TGTGCCAGCTCACCACCTTTCGGGGGAGGAAACACCATATATTTT | CASSPPFGGGNTIYF
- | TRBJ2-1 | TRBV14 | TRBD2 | TGTGCCAGCAGCCAAGTTGGACTAGCGGGAACCGAGCAGTTCTTC | CASSQVGLAGTEQFF
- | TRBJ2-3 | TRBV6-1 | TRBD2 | TGTGCCAGTACCCGACTAGCGGTTAGCACAGATACGCAGTATTTT | CASTRLAVSTDTQYF
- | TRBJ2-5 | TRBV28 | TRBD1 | TGTGCCAGCAGTTTAGCAAGTACAGGGGGCGCAGAGACCCAGTACTTC | CASSLASTGGAETQYF
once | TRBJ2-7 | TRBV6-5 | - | TGTGCCAGCAGTTACTCCTCTGGGGGGTTTCGGGAGCAGTACTTC | CASSYSSGGFREQYF
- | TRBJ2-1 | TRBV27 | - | TGTGCCAGCAGTGGCGGGACGCCGTCCAGTGAGCAGTTCTTC | CASSGGTPSSEQFF
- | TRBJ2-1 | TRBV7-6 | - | TGTGCCAGCAGCTTAGCTAGCCCAAATGAGCAGTTCTTC | CASSLASPNEQFF
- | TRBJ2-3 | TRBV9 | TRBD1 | TGTGCCAGCAGCGTATCCCACCAACAGGGACAGCCTATCACAGATACGCAGTATTTT | CASSVSHQQGQPITDTQYF
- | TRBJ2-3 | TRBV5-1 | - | TGCGCCAGCAGCTTGGGTTCATATACGCAGTATTTT | CASSLGSYTQYF
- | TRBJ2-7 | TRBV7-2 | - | TGTGCCAGCAGCATCACAGGGTCTCCGGTCGAGCAGTACTTC | CASSITGSPVEQYF
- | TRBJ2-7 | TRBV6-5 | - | TGTGCCAGCAGTCTAGAAGCGGGCGAGCAGTACTTC | CASSLEAGEQYF
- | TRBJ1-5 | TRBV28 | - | TGTGCCAGCAGAGGAGGTAGCAGCCCGGGTCAGCCCCAGCATTTT | CASRGGSSPGQPQHF
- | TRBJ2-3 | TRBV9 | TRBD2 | TGTGCCAGCAGCATCGGGACTAGCGGGGCGCACTTCACAGATACGCAGTATTTT | CASSIGTSGAHFTDTQYF
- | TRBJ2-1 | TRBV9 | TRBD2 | TGTGCCAGCAGCGTAACGGGACTAGCGGGGATTGAGCAGTTCTTC | CASSVTGLAGIEQFF